This TCR beta chain is from a study of blood T cell repertoires in COVID-19. The wider study: Material from acute and convalescent COVID-19 was sourced from the United States, Italy and Spain. T cells, B-cell-depleted T cells, or PBMCs supplied cDNA or gDNA.

Trimming left V 4 bases short and J 3 bases short, with 17 bases between. Germline CDR1 reads SGHTS; CDR2 reads YDEGEE. The CDR3 extends over 16 amino acids. As handled by the study authors: Counts of nucleated cells, estimated from reference gene primer amplification, were obtained. Generated by immunoSEQ multiplex PCR, the TCRdb table keeps only in-frame clones and is missing some. V, J and clone size are taken as reported in that table, and D and trimming were inferred from the DNA itself. Among approximately 380,000 clones, 85% were seen once, and the ten largest hold approximately 3.6%. The chain carries TRBV5-8 and TRBJ2-1, with D possibly being TRBD2 (6 bases). The receptor's source is a woman aged 18-30 years with acute or convalescent COVID-19. The sequencing input was peripheral blood. CDR3 bases: TGTGCCAGCAGCCCCTCGGAGGGGCAGTACTACAATGAGCAGTTCTTC. As protein: CASSPSEGQYYNEQFF.